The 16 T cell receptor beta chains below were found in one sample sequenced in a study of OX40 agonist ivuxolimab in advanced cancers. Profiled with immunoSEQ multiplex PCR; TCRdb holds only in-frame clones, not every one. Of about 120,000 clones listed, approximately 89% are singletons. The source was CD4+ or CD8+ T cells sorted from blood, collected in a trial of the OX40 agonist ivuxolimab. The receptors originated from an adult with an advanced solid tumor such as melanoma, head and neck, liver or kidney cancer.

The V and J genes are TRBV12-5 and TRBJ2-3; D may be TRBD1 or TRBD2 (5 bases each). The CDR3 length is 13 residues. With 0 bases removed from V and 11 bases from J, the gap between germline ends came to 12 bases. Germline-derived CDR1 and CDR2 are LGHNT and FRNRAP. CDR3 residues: CASGLVEGAGQYF. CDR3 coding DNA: TGTGCTAGTGGTTTGGTAGAAGGGGCGGGGCAGTATTTT. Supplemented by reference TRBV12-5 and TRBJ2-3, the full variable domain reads DARVTQTPRHKVTEMGQEVTMRCQPILGHNTVFWYRQTMMQGLELLAYFRNRAPLDDSGMPKDRFSAEMPDATLATLKIQPSEPRDSAVYFCASGLVEGAGQYFGPGTRLTVL.

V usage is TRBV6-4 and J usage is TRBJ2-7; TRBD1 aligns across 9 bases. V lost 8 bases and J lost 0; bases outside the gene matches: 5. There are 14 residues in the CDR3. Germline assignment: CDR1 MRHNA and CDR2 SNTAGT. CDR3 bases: TGTGCCAGCGGGGACAGGGCTGGCTCCTACGAGCAGTACTTC. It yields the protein CASGDRAGSYEQYF.

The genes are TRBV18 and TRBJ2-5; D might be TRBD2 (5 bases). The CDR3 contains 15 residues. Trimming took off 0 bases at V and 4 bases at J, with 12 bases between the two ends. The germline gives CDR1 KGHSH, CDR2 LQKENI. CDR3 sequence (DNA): TGTGCCAGCTCACCACCGGGCGCCGGAGGAGAGACCCAGTACTTC. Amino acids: CASSPPGAGGETQYF.

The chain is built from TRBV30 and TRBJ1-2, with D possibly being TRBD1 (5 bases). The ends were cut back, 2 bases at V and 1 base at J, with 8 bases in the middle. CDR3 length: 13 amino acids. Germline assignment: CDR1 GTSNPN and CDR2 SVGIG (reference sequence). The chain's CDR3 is CAWSRDGNYGYTF. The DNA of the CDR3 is TGTGCCTGGAGTCGGGACGGTAACTATGGCTACACCTTC.

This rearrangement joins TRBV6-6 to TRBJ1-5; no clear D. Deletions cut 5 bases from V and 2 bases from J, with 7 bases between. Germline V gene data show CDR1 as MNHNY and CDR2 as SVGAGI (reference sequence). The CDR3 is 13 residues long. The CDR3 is CASSPVGNQPQHF. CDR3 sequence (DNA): TGTGCCAGCAGTCCAGTGGGCAATCAGCCCCAGCATTTT.

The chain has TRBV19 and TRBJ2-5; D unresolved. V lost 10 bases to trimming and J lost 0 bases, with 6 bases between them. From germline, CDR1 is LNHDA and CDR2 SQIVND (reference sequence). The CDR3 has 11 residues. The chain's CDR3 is CATKDQETQYF. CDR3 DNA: TGTGCCACGAAAGACCAAGAGACCCAGTACTTC.

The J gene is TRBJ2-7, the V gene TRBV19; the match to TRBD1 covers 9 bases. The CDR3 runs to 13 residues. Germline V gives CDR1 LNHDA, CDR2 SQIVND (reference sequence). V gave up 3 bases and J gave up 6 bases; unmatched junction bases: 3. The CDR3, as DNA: TGTGCCAGTAGTATGGGGACAGGGCGCGAGCAGTACTTC. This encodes CASSMGTGREQYF.

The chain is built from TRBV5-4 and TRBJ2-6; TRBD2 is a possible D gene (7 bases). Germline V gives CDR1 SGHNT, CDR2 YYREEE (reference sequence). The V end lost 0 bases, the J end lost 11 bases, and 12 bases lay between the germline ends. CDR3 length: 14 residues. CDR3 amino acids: CASSLEGGGDVLTF. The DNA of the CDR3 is TGTGCCAGCAGCTTGGAGGGGGGAGGGGACGTCCTGACTTTC.

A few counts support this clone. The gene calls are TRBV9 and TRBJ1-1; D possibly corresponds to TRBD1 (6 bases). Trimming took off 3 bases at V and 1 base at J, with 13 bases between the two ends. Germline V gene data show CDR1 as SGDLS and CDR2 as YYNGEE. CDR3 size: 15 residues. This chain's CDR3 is CASSEASTGNTEAFF. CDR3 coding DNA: TGTGCCAGCAGCGAGGCCTCGACAGGGAACACTGAAGCTTTCTTT.

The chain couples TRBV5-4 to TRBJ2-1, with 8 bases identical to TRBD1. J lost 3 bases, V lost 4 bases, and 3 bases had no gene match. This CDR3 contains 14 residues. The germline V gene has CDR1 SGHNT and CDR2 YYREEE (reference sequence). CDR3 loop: CASSPGQGYNEQFF. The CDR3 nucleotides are TGTGCCAGCAGCCCAGGACAGGGCTACAATGAGCAGTTCTTC.

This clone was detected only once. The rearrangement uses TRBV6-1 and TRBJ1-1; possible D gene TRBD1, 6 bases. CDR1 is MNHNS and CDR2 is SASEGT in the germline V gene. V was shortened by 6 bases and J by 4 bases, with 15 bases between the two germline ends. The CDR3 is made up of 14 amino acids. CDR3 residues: CASRLGAEGTEAFF. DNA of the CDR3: TGTGCCAGCAGATTGGGGGCGGAGGGCACTGAAGCTTTCTTT.

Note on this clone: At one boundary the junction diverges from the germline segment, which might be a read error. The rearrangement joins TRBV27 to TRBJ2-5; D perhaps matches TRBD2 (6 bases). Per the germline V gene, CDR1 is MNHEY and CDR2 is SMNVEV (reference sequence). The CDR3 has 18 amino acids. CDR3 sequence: CASTLWRRRYQNPMTSDF. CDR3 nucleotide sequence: TGTGCCAGCACTCTTTGGAGGAGGCGATACCAAAACCCAATGACTAGTGACTTC.

Written as DNA, the CDR3 is TGTGCCAGCAGCCAATTGGACAGAAATCAGCCCCAGCATTTT. This gives the protein CASSQLDRNQPQHF. The V call is TRBV16, the J call TRBJ1-5, with D tentatively TRBD1 (6 bases). There are 14 residues in the CDR3. Trimming removed 1 base from V and 4 bases from J, with 8 bases in between. CDR1 is KGHSY, CDR2 FQNENV, per germline.

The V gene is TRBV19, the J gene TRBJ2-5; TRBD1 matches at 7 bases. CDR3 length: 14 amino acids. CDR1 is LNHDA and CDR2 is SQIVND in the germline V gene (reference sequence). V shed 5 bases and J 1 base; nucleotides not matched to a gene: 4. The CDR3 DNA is TGTGCCAGTAGTCCGGGACAGTTCCAAGAGACCCAGTACTTC. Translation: CASSPGQFQETQYF.

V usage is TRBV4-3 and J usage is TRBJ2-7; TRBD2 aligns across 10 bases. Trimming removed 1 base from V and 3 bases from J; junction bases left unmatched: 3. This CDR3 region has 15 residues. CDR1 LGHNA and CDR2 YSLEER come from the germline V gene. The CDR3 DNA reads TGCGCCAGCAGCCAAGTGCTAGCGGGAGTCTACGAGCAGTACTTC. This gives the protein CASSQVLAGVYEQYF.

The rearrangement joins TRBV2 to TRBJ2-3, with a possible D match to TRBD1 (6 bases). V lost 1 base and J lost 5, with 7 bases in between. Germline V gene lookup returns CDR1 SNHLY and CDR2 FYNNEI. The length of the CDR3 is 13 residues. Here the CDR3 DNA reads TGTGCCAGCAGTGAAGGCAGGGGAGATACGCAGTATTTT. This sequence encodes CASSEGRGDTQYF.